This TCR beta chain appears in the sequencing data of a study of blood T cell repertoires in COVID-19. This CDR3 has 15 amino acids. After removal of 4 bases from V and 3 bases from J, the junction contained 5 bases not matched to a gene. Germline CDR1 SGHRS, CDR2 YFSETQ. In the original analysis: It was from reference gene primer amplification that nucleated cell counts were estimated. Generated by immunoSEQ multiplex PCR, the TCRdb table keeps only in-frame clones and is missing some. The DNA was the basis for D and trimming; V, J and clone size are from that table. Altogether about 230,000 clones are present, around 92% being singletons, with the ten largest covering around 4%.

The sample was PBMCs or T cells enriched from blood (not recorded which). V usage is TRBV5-1 and J usage is TRBJ2-3, with 10 bases that match TRBD1. The sequence was obtained from a woman in her 30s with acute COVID-19. CDR3 bases: TGCGCCAGCAGCCACGGACAGGGGGGAACAGATACGCAGTATTTT. Its protein product is CASSHGQGGTDTQYF.